This T cell receptor (beta chain) was recovered during a study of blood T cell repertoires in COVID-19. Authors' data handling: Amplification with reference gene primers provided the estimates of nucleated cell counts. Some clones are missing from TCRdb's copy, which holds only in-frame ones; the method was immunoSEQ multiplex PCR. V and J calls and clone size are as listed in that table; D and trimming were resolved from the DNA. The data hold 170,000 or so clones, with around 83% observed a single time. V dropped 6 bases and J dropped 2; count of bases not matched to a gene: 8. The germline V gene encodes CDR1 LNHDA and CDR2 SQIVND (reference sequence). The CDR3 length is 16 residues. This clone appeared a few times.

The sample comprised peripheral blood. The chain couples TRBV19 to TRBJ1-3, with 9 bases that match TRBD1. The clonotype was recovered from a human donor in a cohort sampled during active COVID-19. The CDR3 spells CASSTQGQGTGNTIYF. CDR3 sequence (DNA): TGTGCCAGTAGCACGCAGGGACAGGGAACTGGAAACACCATATATTTT. Drawing the rest from reference TRBV19 and TRBJ1-3, the complete variable domain is DGGITQSPKYLFRKEGQNVTLSCEQNLNHDAMYWYRQDPGQGLRLIYYSQIVNDFQKGDIAEGYSVSREKKESFPLTVTSAQKNPTAFYLCASSTQGQGTGNTIYFGEGSWLTVV.